Each of the 5 T cell receptor beta chains below was sequenced from the same sample in a study of shared clonotypes between healthy human individuals. The method was immunoSEQ multiplex PCR; TCRdb's version includes in-frame clones alone and lacks a portion of them. The top ten clones hold approximately 0.057% of a sample with hundreds of thousands of clones, roughly 97% of them seen once. What was sequenced was naive CD4+ T cells sorted from blood. Subset defined: CD45RA+ positively selected. All receptors come from a woman aged 25 to 39 in good health.

As for this clone: This sample also contains other DNA sequences that code for the same CDR3. The chain combines TRBV28 with TRBJ2-7; unclear D gene. The CDR3 sequence is 13 residues long. The ends were cut back, 3 bases at V and 1 base at J, with 7 bases in the middle. Germline V gene data show CDR1 as MDHEN and CDR2 as SYDVKM. The CDR3, as DNA: TGTGCCAGCAGTTTTTTAGTGTCCTACGAGCAGTACTTC. Translating gives CASSFLVSYEQYF.

This clone appeared once. This chain links TRBV28 with TRBJ1-2; D gene uncertain. V gave up 6 bases and J gave up 2 bases, with 13 bases separating them. Germline assignment: CDR1 MDHEN and CDR2 SYDVKM. The CDR3 runs to 14 residues. DNA of the CDR3: TGTGCCAGCAGCCTTCCCCCGGTAAACTATGGCTACACCTTC. This encodes CASSLPPVNYGYTF.

This clone was found a few times. V and J are TRBV2 and TRBJ1-2, with D unresolved. The CDR3 has 11 amino acids. Germline V CDR1 and CDR2: SNHLY, FYNNEI. V lost 0 bases, J lost 7 bases, and 3 bases lay in between. The CDR3 loop is CASSEAGGYTF. The CDR3 DNA follows: TGTGCCAGCAGTGAAGCGGGTGGCTACACCTTC.

V usage is TRBV5-1 and J usage is TRBJ1-4; no reliable D call. CDR3 length: 14 residues. The germline V gene has CDR1 SGHRS and CDR2 YFSETQ. V lost 0 bases and J lost 4, with 7 bases in between. CDR3 amino acids: CASSLGGDNEKLFF. The CDR3 region has the DNA TGCGCCAGCAGCTTGGGGGGAGATAATGAAAAACTGTTTTTT.

V and J are TRBV28 and TRBJ1-1, with 7 bases that match TRBD1. The V gene's germline CDR1 is MDHEN and CDR2 SYDVKM. This CDR3 is 16 amino acids long. V dropped 2 bases and J dropped 7; count of bases not matched to a gene: 13. The CDR3 region is CASSLGGVRGRVEAFF. The CDR3 DNA sequence: TGTGCCAGCAGTTTAGGGGGTGTCAGGGGGAGGGTTGAAGCTTTCTTT. The full variable domain, with the rest looked up from reference TRBV28 and TRBJ1-1, is DVKVTQSSRYLVKRTGEKVFLECVQDMDHENMFWYRQDPGLGLRLIYFSYDVKMKEKGDIPEGYSVSREKKERFSLILESASTNQTSMYLCASSLGGVRGRVEAFFGQGTRLTVV.